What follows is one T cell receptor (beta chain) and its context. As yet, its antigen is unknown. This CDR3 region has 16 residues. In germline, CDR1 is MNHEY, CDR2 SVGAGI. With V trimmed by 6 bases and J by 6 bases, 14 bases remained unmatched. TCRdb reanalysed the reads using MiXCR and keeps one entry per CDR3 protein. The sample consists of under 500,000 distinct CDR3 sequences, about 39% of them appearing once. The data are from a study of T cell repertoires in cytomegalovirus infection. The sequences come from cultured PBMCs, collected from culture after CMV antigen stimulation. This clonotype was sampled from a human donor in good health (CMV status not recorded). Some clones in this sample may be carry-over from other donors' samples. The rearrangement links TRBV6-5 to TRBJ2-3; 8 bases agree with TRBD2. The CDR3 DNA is TGTGCCAGCAGACCTACCATTCCGGGAGGGCGGGATACGCAGTATTTT. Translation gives CASRPTIPGGRDTQYF.